This T cell receptor beta chain was recovered during a study of T cells in Graves' hyperthyroidism and ophthalmopathy. Study outcomes and limitations: For ophthalmopathy, model prediction preceded onset by a median about 6.4 months. Among thyroid clonotypes expanded above 0.001, most also appeared in blood.

The TCR beta CDR3 regions underwent amplification using RNA transcripts as the source. First-round RT-PCR targeting the TCR CDR3 was performed with the HTBI primer set. TCRdb re-called the multiplex PCR reads with MiXCR, one entry per CDR3 protein. The repertoire includes 330,000 or so distinct CDR3 sequences, 18% of them detected once, and 15% to 17% sits in the top ten. This clonotype was seen many times. Its specificity is not known. The V end was cut by 2 bases, the J end by 6 bases, with 8 bases between. Looked up from germline, CDR1 is MNHNS and CDR2 is SASEGT. The CDR3 is 13 residues long. The sequenced material came from blood. The chain recombines TRBV6-1 with TRBJ1-5, with unresolved D. This sequence was found in a woman in her thirties or forties with Graves' ophthalmopathy. Here the CDR3 DNA reads TGTGCCAGCAGTGAACAGCGGGGTCAGCCCCAGCATTTT. It is translated as CASSEQRGQPQHF.